The entry below gives a single T cell receptor beta chain sequence along with its context. The method was immunoSEQ multiplex PCR; TCRdb's version includes in-frame clones alone and lacks a portion of them. This sample has 200,000 or so clones, with roughly 87% found just once. Participants were aged roughly 18 to 95 years, lived in around 25 US areas, and enrolled virtually. Recovered Cohort 3 donors showed two negative PCRs, clearance, or symptom resolution. The record originates from a study of blood T cell repertoires in COVID-19. Study details: COVID-19 samples, acute and convalescent, were from the United States, Italy and Spain. T cells, B-cell-depleted T cells, or PBMCs provided the cDNA or gDNA that served as material.

The V and J ends lost 1 base and 1 base, in that order; junction bases with no gene match: 8. Germline V gene lookup returns CDR1 SGHTA and CDR2 FQGNSA. CDR3 length equals 18 residues. V usage is TRBV7-2 and J usage is TRBJ2-3, with 10 bases matching TRBD2. The sequencing sample was made of PBMCs or T cells enriched from blood (not recorded which). This receptor was identified in a man under 40 who had recovered from COVID-19. In nucleotides, the CDR3 is TGTGCCAGCAGCTTAGTATGGTCAGCGGGAGGGGGCACAGATACGCAGTATTTT. Encoded protein: CASSLVWSAGGGTDTQYF.